This T cell receptor (beta chain) was sequenced during a study of coeliac disease (dated by TCRdb to between 2021 and 2024). General notes on the study: Coeliac patients were categorised as having newly diagnosed active disease, refractory coeliac disease type I, or disease controlled by a gluten-free diet. Because high-resolution HLA typing was not available, biased TRBV7-2 usage was examined as a proof of principle. A patient counted as having refractory coeliac disease type I if there was no response to a gluten-free diet for over 12 months and the intraepithelial cells were immunophenotypically normal. The study was aimed at characterising TR repertoires of small intestinal T cells in active, refractory type I and gluten-free-diet-treated coeliac disease. The study applied next-generation sequencing of rearranged TRB and TRG CDR3 regions to small intestinal lymphocyte fractions from coeliac and non-coeliac patients. The full study included around 30 patients: around 22 with serologically confirmed coeliac disease and 8 controls with non-small intestinal disorders. TRB sequencing worked for samples from 27 to 35 subjects, and these included 20 to 25 paired bulk unsorted intraepithelial and lamina propria cell samples.

The CDR3 spans 17 residues, from the cysteine through the phenylalanine. The retained sequence is limited to the CDR3, 51 bases, with the frame set at the first base. Here V drops 0 bases and J drops 4 bases, and the junction holds 8 bases not matched to any gene. For CDR1 and CDR2, the germline V gene (reference sequence) lists SEHNR and FQNEAQ. This clone was observed a single time. Its specific antigen is unknown. No much larger clone is present one base from it, and per-base qualities are unavailable. General findings and caveats noted by the study authors: Compared with controls, active coeliac intraepithelial and lamina propria samples had TRB and TRG repertoires of lower clonality, which suggests that diverse T cells were recruited. The authors considered the approach unsuitable for unbiased detection of gliadin-specific T cells, which are scarce and rarely shared between patients. Separating intraepithelial cells from lamina propria cells did not give high-purity fractions, so cross-contamination between the two compartments may have occurred. TRB repertoires were found to be largely private, with most amino acid sequences unique to one sample, and no significant difference in V-gene usage was found between disease groups.

Cells were frozen in aliquots of approximately 500,000 in DMSO/FBS in liquid nitrogen, and a single aliquot from each fraction was used for sequencing. Endoscopy and small intestinal biopsy were performed in all 30 patients in the study. To release intraepithelial cells, biopsies were stirred for one hour at 37 degrees C in RPMI with EGTA, MgCl2 and 1% FBS. Genomic DNA was extracted from frozen unsorted cell fractions using the Qiagen DNeasy blood extraction kit. Library creation used the immunoSEQ multiplex PCR assay. In a multiplexed PCR, the TR loci were amplified; reverse primers were designed against J gene segments, whereas forward primers were designed against V gene segments. Amplified CDR3 regions were sequenced on the Illumina HiSeq System. Per the original workflow: To strip out PCR and sequencing errors and collapse the data into unique sequences, a nearest-neighbour algorithm merged closely related reads. Repertoires were summarised in terms of clonality and T cell density, with T cell density defined as TR molecules per amount of genomic DNA input. CDR3 amino acid sequences present in at least 80% of unsorted samples were defined as public TRs and were then tested for differential abundance between coeliac and control samples. Kruskal-Wallis tests followed by Dunn post-tests were used to test for differences in clonality and density between disease groups. Entries here come from immuneACCESS through TCRdb and include only in-frame sequences with V and J called. Some clones fail to appear in such tables; in the studies checked, an unresolved V gene covers under half of the shortfall, and the cause of the remainder is unknown. V and J calls and clone size are given by that table; D and trimming were obtained from the DNA. The sample includes more than 3,000 clones, with 45% to 60% observed a single time. The ten largest make up roughly 11% of the sample.

The rearrangement joined TRBV7-9 to TRBJ2-1, and 8 bases in between align with TRBD1. The receptor comes from a woman aged 70-85 years with celiac disease. The sample was intraepithelial lymphocytes from the gut. What this sample's cell subset or site label stands for: intraepithelial cell (IEC) fraction of small intestinal biopsy. The CDR3 is CASSLAGQGYRYNEQFF. The sequenced DNA is TGTGCCAGCAGCTTAGCCGGACAGGGATACCGATACAATGAGCAGTTCTTC.